The clone carrying this T cell receptor beta chain has a count of ten or more. Its antigen is undetermined. TCR beta CDR3 regions were amplified from RNA. Carried out on the TCR CDR3, a first-round RT-PCR used the HTBI primer set. MiXCR was run by TCRdb on the multiplex PCR reads, yielding one entry per CDR3 protein. The data show 400,000 to 600,000 distinct CDR3 sequences, with roughly 15% seen just once and around 28% held by the top ten. This specimen comes from a study of T cells in Graves' hyperthyroidism and ophthalmopathy. Findings and limits, study-wide: The blood repertoire included most of the expanded thyroid clonotypes above 0.001.

The CDR3 is 14 amino acids. V lost 0 bases and J 6 bases, leaving 15 bases between the germline ends. CDR1 and CDR2 from the germline V gene are DFQATT and SNEGSKA (reference sequence). The chain couples TRBV20-1 to TRBJ2-7; D call uncertain. The sequence came from a woman between 25 and 40 years old with Graves' ophthalmopathy. Source material: blood. The CDR3 loop reads CSARDLRLTGEQYF. The CDR3 nucleotides are TGCAGTGCTAGAGATCTGCGCCTGACGGGCGAGCAGTACTTC.